The 18 T cell receptor beta chains below come from one sample, sequenced in a study of blood T cell repertoires in COVID-19. Produced via immunoSEQ multiplex PCR; TCRdb's table is partial and in-frame only. The sample holds roughly 80,000 clones; roughly 80% are singletons and the top ten take approximately 25%. Sequenced input: peripheral blood. The receptor set was obtained from a human donor in a cohort sampled during active COVID-19.

This rearrangement joins TRBV5-1 to TRBJ2-3, with 7 positions matching TRBD1. CDR3 size: 15 residues. J lost 3 bases, V lost 4 bases, and 8 bases had no gene match. CDR1 is SGHRS and CDR2 is YFSETQ in the germline V gene. The CDR3 is CASSTQGIRTDTQYF. Written as DNA, the CDR3 is TGCGCCAGCAGCACACAGGGGATTAGGACAGATACGCAGTATTTT.

The chain joins TRBV6-5 to TRBJ2-2, with 8 bases aligning to TRBD2. V lost 4 bases, J lost 7 bases, and 5 bases stayed unmatched. The CDR3 length is 14 residues. Germline lookup yields CDR1 MNHEY and CDR2 SVGAGI. Written as DNA, the CDR3 is TGTGCCAGCAGTTCGGGGGGGATAGGCGGGGAGCTGTTTTTT. As protein: CASSSGGIGGELFF.

This sequence joins TRBV4-1 and TRBJ1-6, with TRBD1 as a possible D gene (6 bases). Per germline, CDR1 MGHRA and CDR2 YSYEKL. This CDR3 is built from 16 residues. Trimming took off 4 bases at V and 8 bases at J, with 18 bases between the two ends. Written as DNA, the CDR3 is TGCGCCAGCAGCCGAACAGGGACGGGAATGGATTCACCCCTCCACTTT. Residues: CASSRTGTGMDSPLHF.

The chain uses TRBV16 and TRBJ2-5; D is uncertain. Looked up from germline, CDR1 is KGHSY and CDR2 is FQNENV. The V end lost 1 base, the J end lost 1 base, and 7 bases lay between the germline ends. This CDR3 contains 14 residues. The CDR3 nucleotides read TGTGCCAGCAGCCAATTATCCGGCCAAGAGACCCAGTACTTC. This encodes CASSQLSGQETQYF.

CDR3: CAWSGSGMGNTIYF. The CDR3 bases are TGTGCCTGGAGTGGTTCAGGGATGGGCAACACCATATATTTT. V and J are TRBV30 and TRBJ1-3, with a possible D match to TRBD1 (5 bases). From germline, CDR1 is GTSNPN and CDR2 SVGIG (reference sequence). Trimming removed 1 base at V and 7 bases at J, with 14 bases between. The CDR3 covers 14 residues.

The chain couples TRBV7-9 to TRBJ1-2; 8 nucleotides match TRBD1. The V gene's germline CDR1 is SEHNR and CDR2 FQNEAQ (reference sequence). J lost 2 bases, V lost 5 bases, and 4 bases had no gene match. This CDR3 comprises 14 residues. The CDR3: CASSTRTGNYGYTF. As DNA, the CDR3 is TGTGCCAGCAGCACCCGGACAGGGAACTATGGCTACACCTTC.

On this clone: A far more abundant clone sits one base away, making this likely a read error. This chain uses TRBV7-9 with TRBJ2-1; TRBD2 agrees at 13 bases. V gave up 5 bases and J gave up 9 bases; unmatched junction bases: 10. CDR1 and CDR2 (germline): SEHNR, FQNEAQ (reference sequence). The CDR3 contains 16 residues. In DNA form, the CDR3 reads TGTGCCAGCAGCCCCTTTACTAGCGGGGGGGCCGGTGAGCAGTTCTTC. It encodes CASSPFTSGGAGEQFF. Supplemented by reference TRBV7-9 and TRBJ2-1, the full variable domain reads DTGVSQNPRHKITKRGQNVTFRCDPISEHNRLYWYRQTLGQGPEFLTYFQNEAQLEKSRLLSDRFSAERPKGSFSTLEIQRTEQGDSAMYLCASSPFTSGGAGEQFFGPGTRLTVL.

The sample holds a few counts of this clone. The CDR3 protein is CASSYYRGYEQYF. The CDR3 DNA reads TGTGCCAGCAGTTACTACCGGGGCTACGAGCAGTACTTC. The chain carries TRBV6-6 and TRBJ2-7, with D tentatively TRBD2 (5 bases). Germline V gene sequence: CDR1 MNHNY, CDR2 SVGAGI (reference sequence). The CDR3 contains 13 residues. Trimming took off 1 base at V and 3 bases at J, with 7 bases between the two ends.

The rearrangement links TRBV30 to TRBJ2-6; TRBD1 agrees at 7 bases. CDR1 and CDR2 (germline): GTSNPN, SVGIG (reference sequence). The CDR3 sequence is 14 residues long. Trimming at V came to 5 bases and at J to 4 bases, leaving 5 bases not matched to a gene. The CDR3 DNA sequence: TGTGCCTGGCAGACAGGGACCGGGGCCAACGTCCTGACTTTC. Residues: CAWQTGTGANVLTF. Full variable domain (rest looked up from reference TRBV30 and TRBJ2-6): SQTIHQWPATLVQPVGSPLSLECTVEGTSNPNLYWYRQAAGRGLQLLFYSVGIGQISSEVPQNLSASRPQDRQFILSSKKLLLSDSGFYLCAWQTGTGANVLTFGAGSRLTVL.

The rearrangement joins TRBV7-2 to TRBJ2-3; TRBD2 matches at 7 bases. Trimming removed 4 bases from V and 3 bases from J; junction bases left unmatched: 4. This CDR3 is 14 amino acids long. Germline V gene lookup returns CDR1 SGHTA and CDR2 FQGNSA. CDR3 bases: TGTGCCAGCAGCTCTGACGGGGGGACAGATACGCAGTATTTT. Amino acids: CASSSDGGTDTQYF.

The CDR3 bases are TGTGCCAGCTCACCACCTTCGACAGGGTCGCTCAAGCCCCAGCATTTT. Protein: CASSPPSTGSLKPQHF. The chain has TRBV18 and TRBJ1-5; 7 bases align to TRBD1. V shed 0 bases, J shed 8 bases, and the junction held 10 bases outside the gene matches. Germline CDR1 is KGHSH and CDR2 is LQKENI. The CDR3 has 16 residues.

The chain joins TRBV19 to TRBJ2-7, with TRBD1 as a possible D gene (6 bases). The CDR3 is made up of 15 amino acids. Germline V gene data show CDR1 as LNHDA and CDR2 as SQIVND (reference sequence). V lost 4 bases, J lost 0 bases, and 13 bases lay in between. Written as DNA, the CDR3 is TGTGCCAGTAGTAGGAGACAGGATAGCTCCTACGAGCAGTACTTC. Its translation: CASSRRQDSSYEQYF.

The genes are TRBV10-3 and TRBJ1-4, with D perhaps TRBD1 (5 bases). Trimming stripped 5 bases from V and 2 bases from J, with 12 bases between. Germline V lookup: CDR1 ENHRY, CDR2 SYGVKD. This CDR3 is built from 15 residues. This CDR3 is CAISPGISTNEKLFF. The CDR3 DNA sequence: TGTGCCATCAGTCCAGGGATCTCGACTAATGAAAAACTGTTTTTT.

This chain links TRBV4-1 with TRBJ2-7, with D maybe TRBD2 (5 bases). V gave up 0 bases and J gave up 3 bases, with 12 bases separating them. This CDR3 region has 15 residues. Germline CDR1 MGHRA, CDR2 YSYEKL. The CDR3 spells CASSQDNSGNYEQYF. CDR3 bases: TGCGCCAGCAGCCAAGATAACAGCGGCAACTACGAGCAGTACTTC.

The chain is built from TRBV6-6 and TRBJ2-2; D gene unclear. Between the trimmed V and J ends, which lost 6 bases and 1 base, there was a span of 9 bases. This CDR3 has 14 residues. Germline V gene sequence: CDR1 MNHNY, CDR2 SVGAGI (reference sequence). CDR3 nucleotide sequence: TGTGCCAGCAGACCCGACTTGAACACCGGGGAGCTGTTTTTT. It codes for CASRPDLNTGELFF.

The genes are TRBV27 and TRBJ1-1; D gene unclear. The CDR3 has 14 amino acids. Trimming shortened V by 2 bases and J by 0 bases, and 7 bases separated the two germline ends. The V gene's germline CDR1 is MNHEY and CDR2 SMNVEV (reference sequence). CDR3 sequence (DNA): TGTGCCAGCAGTTTACAGGCCTTGAACACTGAAGCTTTCTTT. Protein product: CASSLQALNTEAFF.

The V and J genes are TRBV7-3 and TRBJ2-1, with D unclear. This CDR3 is built from 13 residues. Germline V gives CDR1 SGHTA, CDR2 FQGTGA. Trimming pared 4 bases from V and 8 bases from J, leaving 12 bases between. DNA of the CDR3: TGTGCCAGCAGCTACGACTCCCACGATGAGCAGTTCTTC. Its translation is CASSYDSHDEQFF.

The chain is built from TRBV19 and TRBJ2-1; unclear D gene. The V end was cut by 6 bases, the J end by 0 bases, with 12 bases between. The CDR3 runs 15 residues. CDR1 is LNHDA, CDR2 SQIVND, per germline (reference sequence). DNA of the CDR3: TGTGCCAGTAGCGACTCGACCAGCTCCTACAATGAGCAGTTCTTC. Amino acid sequence: CASSDSTSSYNEQFF.